This T cell receptor beta chain was found in a study of CD8+CD57+ T cells in acquired aplastic anemia (dated by TCRdb to about 2018). A note on the overall study: Extracted DNA from sorted CD4+ and CD8+ cells averaged around 3.3 ug, ranging from about 0.19 to 30 ug.

Results the study describes overall, beyond this receptor: Although twenty-nine CD8+ CDR3 sequences were shared by patients and controls, these sequences appeared highly expressed in patients and within the immunodominant clones of patients. Patients and healthy controls showed no significant difference in CD8+ Simpson's diversity (P=0.060).

Profiling of TCR beta VDJ combinations and CDR3 sequences used genomic DNA as the template. An Illumina HiSeq 2000 was used for TCR repertoire sequencing. The authors' pipeline ran thus. Repertoire assessment relied on Simpson's diversity index, CDR3 size and DJ length profiles, and TRBV/TRBJ rearrangement plots. Whichever DNA sequence was most abundant in the deep sequencing data was defined as the immunodominant clone. CDR3 amino acid sequences were screened for sharing across subjects and were compared with published repertoires and the VDJdb database. TCRdb passed the public sequencing reads through fastp at Q25 and MiXCR, retaining productive beta sequences. Each entry merges the rows of one CDR3 protein and shows their most common DNA and genes. TCRdb's processing, not the study's, gives the V and J calls here. Counted in this sample were about 270,000 distinct CDR3 sequences; around three fifths of them appeared once. Jointly, the top ten make up 7.5% to 9% of the sample.

In this study, sorted CD4+ and CD8+ T cells from the blood of healthy subjects and of severe aplastic anemia patients had their TCR repertoires deep-sequenced. Ficoll-Paque density gradient centrifugation was used to isolate peripheral blood mononuclear cells. Before DNA extraction, CD4+ and CD8+ T cells were sorted by FACS or by magnetic beads. This clonotype was picked up one time. This receptor's antigen is unknown. No base qualities exist here, and no much larger clone lies one base off it. One read alone provides weak support. The CDR3 holds 14 amino acids from the cysteine to the phenylalanine. Only CDR3 DNA remains: 42 bases, in frame from the first base. CDR1 and CDR2 are drawn from the germline V gene (reference sequence): LNHDA, SQIVND. A distance of 21 bases separates the germline ends of V and J, which lose 9 bases and 6 bases respectively.

The chain is made from TRBV19 and TRBJ2-7; matching of 7 bases hints at TRBD2 as the D gene. The TCR originated in a human donor with severe aplastic anemia or a healthy control (not recorded which). The sequenced material came from sorted CD4+, CD8+, or CD8+CD57+ T cells (not recorded which) from PBMCs. The DNA sequence is as follows: TGTGCCAGCTCAGGCAGGGCGGGGGCTCGCGAGCAGTACTTC. Translation gives CASSGRAGAREQYF.